One sample yielded the 18 T cell receptor beta chains listed below, sequenced in a study of cytomegalovirus exposure and HLA in healthy donors. The PCR had 60 Vbeta and 13 Jbeta primers. TCRdb keeps only in-frame clones here, not all; method: immunoSEQ multiplex PCR. The table shows some 190,000 clones, with less than 80% occurring only once. Sequenced: PBMCs. The receptors were sampled from a man aged 18 to 30 in good health and CMV-seronegative.

The rearrangement links TRBV27 to TRBJ2-7, with D tentatively TRBD1 (6 bases). Germline V gene sequence: CDR1 MNHEY, CDR2 SMNVEV (reference sequence). This CDR3 is built from 18 residues. V lost 2 bases and J lost 7, with 27 bases in between. CDR3 amino acids: CASSLEARGVGTLGEQYF. In nucleotides, the CDR3 is TGTGCCAGCAGTTTAGAGGCCAGGGGAGTAGGTACCCTAGGTGAGCAGTACTTC.

The gene calls are TRBV2 and TRBJ2-2, with TRBD2 matching over 8 bases. The CDR3 extends over 15 amino acids. Per the germline V gene, CDR1 is SNHLY and CDR2 is FYNNEI. V shed 8 bases, J shed 4 bases, and the junction held 9 bases outside the gene matches. CDR3 sequence: CASAPGRGATGELFF. The DNA for the CDR3 is TGTGCCAGCGCCCCTGGGCGGGGGGCCACCGGGGAGCTGTTTTTT.

The rearrangement joins TRBV2 to TRBJ2-1; no definite D call. V lost 5 bases, J lost 2 bases, and 7 bases lay in between. The CDR3 extends over 13 amino acids. Germline assignment: CDR1 SNHLY and CDR2 FYNNEI. For the CDR3, the DNA is TGTGCCAGCAGTACTGTCGCCTACAATGAGCAGTTCTTC. Residues: CASSTVAYNEQFF. Variable domain in full (rest from reference TRBV2 and TRBJ2-1): EPEVTQTPSHQVTQMGQEVILRCVPISNHLYFYWYRQILGQKVEFLVSFYNNEISEKSEIFDDQFSVERPDGSNFTLKIRSTKLEDSAMYFCASSTVAYNEQFFGPGTRLTVL.

This chain uses TRBV11-3 with TRBJ2-1; weak D call: TRBD2 (5 bases). This CDR3 is 13 amino acids long. Germline V gene data show CDR1 as SGHNT and CDR2 as YENEEA. The V end lost 5 bases, the J end lost 9 bases, and 14 bases lay between the germline ends. Here the CDR3 reads CASSPGVRSEQFF. DNA for the CDR3: TGTGCCAGCAGCCCCGGGGTCCGTAGTGAGCAGTTCTTC. The full variable domain, in which reference TRBV11-3 and TRBJ2-1 provide the parts outside the CDR3, is EAGVVQSPRYKIIEKKQPVAFWCNPISGHNTLYWYLQNLGQGPELLIRYENEEAVDDSQLPKDRFSAERLKGVDSTLKIQPAELGDSAVYLCASSPGVRSEQFFGPGTRLTVL.

The CDR3 loop is CAWTLGQVTVGNGYTF. CDR3 sequence (DNA): TGTGCCTGGACCTTAGGACAGGTGACTGTTGGAAATGGCTACACCTTC. The gene calls are TRBV30 and TRBJ1-2, with 7 bases matching TRBD1. The J segment lost 6 bases and the V segment lost 4 bases, leaving 17 bases of the junction unmatched. This CDR3 spans 16 amino acids. Per the germline V gene, CDR1 is GTSNPN and CDR2 is SVGIG (reference sequence).

In this sample, this clone turned up a few times. This rearrangement joins TRBV27 to TRBJ1-6; 8 nucleotides align to TRBD1. CDR1 is MNHEY, CDR2 SMNVEV, per germline (reference sequence). The length of the CDR3 is 17 residues. After removal of 4 bases from V and 9 bases from J, the junction contained 14 bases not matched to a gene. DNA for the CDR3: TGTGCCAGCAGTTCGTCAATTCGACAGGGGATCGGTTCACCCCTCCACTTT. Its protein product is CASSSSIRQGIGSPLHF.

In its sample, this clone was seen a few times. This chain joins TRBV6-1 and TRBJ2-1; 10 bases are shared with TRBD1. Germline CDR1 reads MNHNS; CDR2 reads SASEGT. Trimming at V came to 5 bases and at J to 6 bases, leaving 7 bases not matched to a gene. CDR3 length: 15 amino acids. CDR3 sequence (DNA): TGTGCCAGCAGTACCGGACAGGGGGGGCCCAATGAGCAGTTCTTC. This codes for CASSTGQGGPNEQFF.

The V call is TRBV19, the J call TRBJ1-5; D not resolved. The germline gives CDR1 LNHDA, CDR2 SQIVND (reference sequence). The V end lost 7 bases, the J end lost 2 bases, and 6 bases lay between the germline ends. This CDR3 spans 12 amino acids. The CDR3 DNA follows: TGTGCCAGTATCGGGGGCAATCAGCCCCAGCATTTT. This encodes CASIGGNQPQHF.

The CDR3 sequence is CATSRDRVTGTGSYYGYTF. DNA of the CDR3: TGTGCCACCAGCAGAGACCGGGTAACCGGGACAGGATCATACTATGGCTACACCTTC. The chain joins TRBV15 to TRBJ1-2, with 8 bases aligning to TRBD1. V lost 0 bases and J lost 3; bases outside the gene matches: 15. The CDR3 has 19 residues. Germline-derived CDR1 and CDR2 are LNHNV and YYDKDF (reference sequence).

This chain uses TRBV6-1 with TRBJ1-4; D call uncertain. Deletions cut 5 bases from V and 5 bases from J, with 15 bases between. Germline V gene lookup returns CDR1 MNHNS and CDR2 SASEGT. This CDR3 region has 15 residues. CDR3 in DNA: TGTGCCAGCAGTCCTCCCCTCGGGAGCAATGAAAAACTGTTTTTT. This codes for CASSPPLGSNEKLFF.

Points on this clone: One end of the junction fails to match germline, which may point to a read error. Other DNA sequences from this sample encode an identical CDR3 as well. The chain is built from TRBV6-5 and TRBJ1-1; tentative D call: TRBD1 (5 bases). The CDR3 totals 14 residues. Germline CDR1 MNHEY, CDR2 SVGAGI. The CDR3 coding sequence is TGCGCCACCATACTGGGGGGTGGGACCACTGAAGCTTTCTTT. It yields the protein CATILGGGTTEAFF.

This chain uses TRBV5-1 with TRBJ2-3; the D is unclear. Trimming stripped 1 base from V and 2 bases from J, with 8 bases between. Looked up from germline, CDR1 is SGHRS and CDR2 is YFSETQ. CDR3 size: 14 residues. CDR3 loop: CASSLSTDTDTQYF. In nucleotides, the CDR3 is TGCGCCAGCAGCTTGAGCACAGACACAGATACGCAGTATTTT.

The chain couples TRBV5-1 to TRBJ1-6, with TRBD1 identical over 9 bases. Germline V gene data show CDR1 as SGHRS and CDR2 as YFSETQ. V trimming: 5 bases; J trimming: 6 bases; junction bases outside the gene matches: 0. The CDR3 has 13 residues. The CDR3: CASRDRGNSPLHF. CDR3 nucleotide sequence: TGCGCCAGCAGGGACAGGGGTAATTCACCCCTCCACTTT. The variable domain in full, completed from reference TRBV5-1 and TRBJ1-6, reads KAGVTQTPRYLIKTRGQQVTLSCSPISGHRSVSWYQQTPGQGLQFLFEYFSETQRNKGNFPGRFSGRQFSNSRSEMNVSTLELGDSALYLCASRDRGNSPLHFGNGTRLTVT.

The chain uses TRBV12-5 and TRBJ2-1, with 8 positions matching TRBD1. The trim removed 6 bases at V and 7 bases at J, leaving 11 bases unmatched. The length of the CDR3 is 15 residues. Germline V gene sequence: CDR1 LGHNT, CDR2 FRNRAP. This CDR3 reads CASGSGQGLLNEQFF. Written as DNA, the CDR3 is TGTGCTAGTGGGTCCGGACAGGGATTATTGAATGAGCAGTTCTTC.

V usage is TRBV5-4 and J usage is TRBJ2-3; weak D call: TRBD2 (5 bases). Germline V lookup: CDR1 SGHNT, CDR2 YYREEE (reference sequence). Trimming left V 5 bases short and J 5 bases short, with 18 bases between. The CDR3 extends over 15 amino acids. The CDR3 loop reads CASSFPGIGEDTQYF. CDR3 coding DNA: TGTGCCAGCAGTTTCCCTGGAATCGGGGAAGATACGCAGTATTTT.

A single count supports this clone. At one end, the junction sequence differs from germline, possibly due to a read error. The gene calls are TRBV7-7 and TRBJ2-7; 10 bases are shared with TRBD2. Germline V gene sequence: CDR1 SSHAT, CDR2 FNYEAQ (reference sequence). The CDR3 has 15 amino acids. The CDR3 sequence: CASSLQSGRAYEQYF. The CDR3 coding sequence is TGTGCTAGCAGCTTGCAAAGCGGGAGGGCCTACGAGCAGTACTTC. The whole variable domain, remainder taken from reference TRBV7-7 and TRBJ2-7, is GAGVSQSPRYKVTKRGQDVTLRCDPISSHATLYWYQQALGQGPEFLTYFNYEAQPDKSGLPSDRFSAERPEGSISTLTIQRTEQRDSAMYRCASSLQSGRAYEQYFGPGTRLTVT.

The V gene is TRBV5-8, the J gene TRBJ2-1, with 12 bases aligning to TRBD2. The CDR3 covers 19 residues. The ends lost 2 bases at V and 0 bases at J; junction bases unmatched: 9. Germline V gives CDR1 SGHTS, CDR2 YDEGEE. In DNA, the CDR3 is TGTGCCAGCAGCTTACGGACTAGCGGGGCTTACAGCTCCTACAATGAGCAGTTCTTC. Amino acids: CASSLRTSGAYSSYNEQFF.

The chain employs TRBV6-5 and TRBJ2-5, with D unresolved. CDR1 and CDR2 (germline): MNHEY, SVGAGI. Deletions cut 0 bases from V and 8 bases from J, with 7 bases between. This CDR3 has 12 amino acids. The CDR3 nucleotides are TGTGCCAGCAGTTACTCGCGCGGAACCCAGTACTTC. This encodes CASSYSRGTQYF.